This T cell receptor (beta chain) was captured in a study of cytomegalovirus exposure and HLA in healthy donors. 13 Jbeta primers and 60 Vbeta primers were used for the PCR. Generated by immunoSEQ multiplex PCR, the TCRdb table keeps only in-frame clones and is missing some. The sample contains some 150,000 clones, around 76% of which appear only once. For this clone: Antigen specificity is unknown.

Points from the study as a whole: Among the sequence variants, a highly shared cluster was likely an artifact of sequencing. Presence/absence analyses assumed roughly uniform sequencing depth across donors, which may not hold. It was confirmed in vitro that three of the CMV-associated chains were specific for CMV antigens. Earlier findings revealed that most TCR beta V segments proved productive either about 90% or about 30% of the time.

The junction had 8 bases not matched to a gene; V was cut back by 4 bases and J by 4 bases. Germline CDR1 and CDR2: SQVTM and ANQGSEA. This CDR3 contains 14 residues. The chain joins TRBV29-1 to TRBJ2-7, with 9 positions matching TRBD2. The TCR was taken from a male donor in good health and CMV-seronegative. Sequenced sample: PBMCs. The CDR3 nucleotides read TGCAGCGTTGCGCCCGGGACTAGCACATACGAGCAGTACTTC. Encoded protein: CSVAPGTSTYEQYF.